A selection of T cell receptor beta chains follows, all from one sample in a study of T cell clusters in autoimmune cytopenias. One entry per CDR3 protein, without DNA, is what TCRdb gives after re-calling the multiplex PCR reads. This sample contains about 2,200 distinct CDR3 sequences. The sequencing input was peripheral blood. These receptors came from a human donor with an autoimmune cytopenia or autoimmune hepatitis (not recorded which). CDR3s include the opening cysteine and the closing phenylalanine or tryptophan. The order of the fields is clone size, J gene, V gene, CDR3 protein. Rows may omit the clone size; those that give it use once, few, many or a size class.

>medium-sized|TRBJ1-1|TRBV5-5
CASSWTAVQTAFF
>NA|TRBJ2-7|TRBV20-1
CSARRLGVSYEQYF
>medium-sized|TRBJ2-1|TRBV19
CASSITSGNHNEQFF
>NA|TRBJ2-7|TRBV9
CASSPSGTTSYEQYF
>NA|TRBJ2-7|TRBV6-5
CASSYSTAGPYYEQYF
>NA|TRBJ1-5|TRBV6-5
CASSYSGLPPRQPQHF
>medium-sized|TRBJ1-2|TRBV6-5
CASSSRGDSYGYTF
>NA|TRBJ2-2|TRBV6-2/TRBV6-3
CASRGQVAGELFF
>NA|TRBJ2-5|TRBV5-1
CASRAGGNQETQYF
>medium-sized|TRBJ1-3|TRBV10-3
CAIGGQPGNTIYF
>NA|TRBJ1-1|TRBV5-1
CASSSGTGGLMDTEAFF
>NA|TRBJ1-5|TRBV6-5
CASRRDLFEPQHF
>NA|TRBJ1-3|TRBV6-5
CASRSTGSSGNTIYF
>NA|TRBJ2-3|TRBV20-1
CSALGLADNTDTQYF
>medium-sized|TRBJ1-2|TRBV29-1
CSVGTDARGYTF
>NA|TRBJ2-1|TRBV12-3/TRBV12-4
CASRRGGGVSNEQFF
>NA|TRBJ1-6|TRBV19
CASSYSGGQGISPLHF
>NA|TRBJ1-4|TRBV19
CASRVVGDEKLFF
>NA|TRBJ2-7|TRBV7-6
CASSFRGVGTDYEQYF
>NA|TRBJ2-5|TRBV6-5
CASSLVLAGVRETQYF
>NA|TRBJ2-4|TRBV5-4
CASSRDGENIQYF
>NA|TRBJ2-2|TRBV18
CASSPSVQGNTGELFF
>NA|TRBJ2-6|TRBV6-2/TRBV6-3
CASSYVRSGANVLTF
>NA|TRBJ1-1|TRBV5-4
CASSPGGQGGGTEAFF
>NA|TRBJ2-3|TRBV6-5
CASSLTASGLSDTQYF
>NA|TRBJ1-4|TRBV6-5
CASSSYKDEKLFF
>medium-sized|TRBJ1-5|TRBV19
CASSIGYRGNQPQHF
>NA|TRBJ2-2|TRBV27
CASSFASGGTGGELFF
>NA|TRBJ2-5|TRBV5-1
CASSSLSGTGETQYF
>NA|TRBJ2-1|TRBV7-7
CASSRDRGLDEQFF
>NA|TRBJ2-2|TRBV27
CASSSRDYSGSTGELFF
>NA|TRBJ2-2|TRBV9
CASSGATGGFNTGELFF
>NA|TRBJ2-7|TRBV5-1
CASSRLTGGASYEQYF
>NA|TRBJ2-1|TRBV20-1
CSASTGLAYNEQFF
>NA|TRBJ1-6|TRBV5-4
CASSSRGRDSSPLHF
>large|TRBJ2-3|TRBV27
CASSLTASGADTQYF
>NA|TRBJ1-2|TRBV19
CASSIRGQFNYGYTF
>NA|TRBJ2-1|TRBV6-2/TRBV6-3
CASSYYRAVRNEQFF
>NA|TRBJ2-1|TRBV6-2/TRBV6-3
CASSTGTPSYNEQFF
>NA|TRBJ1-2|TRBV20-1
CSAIQGLGYGYTF
>NA|TRBJ2-1|TRBV7-6
CASSPGVDEQFF